The sequence of this T cell receptor beta chain was determined in a study of blood T cell repertoires in COVID-19. Study at large: Sources were T cells, B-cell-depleted T cells, or PBMCs; the material itself was cDNA or gDNA.

Germline CDR1 reads MNHEY; CDR2 reads SVGAGI. The trim removed 2 bases at V and 6 bases at J, leaving 5 bases unmatched. This CDR3 contains 15 residues. Using immunoSEQ multiplex PCR, the repertoire was profiled, and TCRdb retains in-frame clones only, with some absent. Of approximately 11,000 clones in the sample, around four fifths are singletons; the top ten hold approximately 32%. Sample: peripheral blood. The clonotype was recovered from a man aged 50 to 59 with active COVID-19. The gene calls are TRBV6-5 and TRBJ2-7; 12 bases agree with TRBD1. For the CDR3, the DNA is TGTGCCAGCAGTTACCGGGACAGGGGGCTCGGCGAGCAGTACTTC. Residues: CASSYRDRGLGEQYF.